Below, one TCR beta chain is given with its context. The antigen remains undetermined. In the ViraFEST assay, antigen-specific CD4+ clonotypes were identified by expansion after peptide-pool stimulation. The culture ran for roughly 10 days before CD4+ T cells were isolated. Participants were given two doses of BNT162b2 or mRNA-1273 vaccine. Each vaccine recipient was nucleocapsid antibody negative and had no prior SARS-CoV-2 infection. For each well, some 2 million PBMC were cultured with about 9.4 IU/ml IL-2 and 8.5 to 10 ug/ml peptides. The record originates from a study of vaccination effects on CD4 cells after COVID-19. Study as a whole: Post-vaccine specimens arrived a median 72 days past the second dose. Findings of the study overall: The study got few convalescent patients and did not collect any early post-infection timepoints.

Sequencing was performed with immunoSEQ multiplex PCR; in TCRdb, only in-frame clones are kept and a portion is missing. This sample carries fewer than 90,000 clones, around 74% of them seen once, and the ten largest clones take 0.85% to 1.3%. The source is a human donor who received a COVID-19 vaccine. This sample comprised CD4+ T cells from PBMCs cultured with HCoV-OC43 spike peptides, obtained after COVID-19 vaccination. Subset given: HCoV-OC43 spike overlapping peptide pool stimulation.

The CDR3 DNA is TGTGCCAGCAGCTTCGCCGGGACTAGGGGATCGGAGCAGTTCTTC. Amino acids: CASSFAGTRGSEQFF. The chain is built from TRBV5-4 and TRBJ2-1; TRBD2 matches 8 bases. CDR1 and CDR2 from the germline V gene are SGHNT and YYREEE (reference sequence). This CDR3 has 15 amino acids. V dropped 2 bases and J dropped 10; count of bases not matched to a gene: 11. Looking up the rest from reference TRBV5-4 and TRBJ2-1 gives the full variable domain: ETGVTQSPTHLIKTRGQQVTLRCSSQSGHNTVSWYQQALGQGPQFIFQYYREEENGRGNFPPRFSGLQFPNYSSELNVNALELDDSALYLCASSFAGTRGSEQFFGPGTRLTVL.